This entry describes one TCR beta chain. Its antigen is not yet known. No quality values exist for individual bases; no much larger clone is one base distant. This specimen belongs to a study of tumor and adjacent non-tumor tissue in lung cancer (dated by TCRdb to 2017 to 2018). In terms of the full investigation: Patients with adenocarcinoma (approximately 12), squamous cell carcinoma (2) and small cell lung cancer (1) were included in the cohort. A total of fewer than 150 million productive TCRbeta reads were generated by sequencing, corresponding to an average of about 4.17 million reads per sample. Among the roughly 15 patients, ages ranged from about 31 to 80 years, some 10 were men and 5 were women, and disease was TNM stage I to III. For each patient, one tumor sample and one normal lung sample were taken, giving approximately 29 paired specimens that underwent TCRbeta CDR3 sequencing. Using bulk TCRbeta repertoires from under 17 lung cancer patients, the study set lung tumor tissue side by side with matched distant non-tumor lung tissue.

V is cut by 0 bases and J by 3 bases, and the space between the germline ends is 8 bases. The germline V gene specifies MNHEY as CDR1 and SVGEGT as CDR2. The CDR3 holds 15 amino acids from the cysteine to the phenylalanine. Only CDR3 DNA is held: 45 bases, read in frame from base 1. Bulk unsorted tissue served as the source for RNA extraction, and RNA quality was assessed using a NanoDrop ND-1000 and an Agilent 2100. The normal lung samples consisted of distant non-tumor tissue collected more than 3 cm from the tumor edge. All donors had newly diagnosed lung cancer, had not received prior chemotherapy, and were admitted for thoracic surgery in China between August and November 2014. The study excluded patients who had received radiotherapy or chemotherapy before or who had another cancer at the same time. Surgical tissue pieces of about 1-2.3 cm3 were preserved in RNAlater solution and stored at -80 °C until use.

Library construction relied on multiplex PCR. Instrument used: Illumina HiSeq 2500. TCRbeta libraries were built by three rounds of nested PCR using primers (Table S4), following protocols modified from ARM-PCR. Before sequencing, PCR products of 200-500 bp were excised from the gel and purified with the QIAquick gel extraction kit. In the authors' own workflow: Trimmomatic was used to clean the reads, FLASH was used to merge the reads into complete CDR3 sequences, and MiTCR was used to assign the reads to V(D)J germline segments. Clonal diversity was calculated as the inverse Simpson's index using VDJtools. In-frame sequences lacking a premature stop codon were counted as productive reads. TCRdb reprocessing: public reads trimmed at Q25 with fastp, clones called with MiXCR, in-frame beta chains kept. Each CDR3 protein appears once, grouped with its most common genes and DNA. TCRdb, not the original authors, processed these V and J calls. A total of about 110,000 distinct CDR3 sequences appear in this sample, around 57% of them only once. The ten biggest clones cover around 17% of the sample.

What the research found in general, with its limitations: The cohort had only approximately 15 patients, and the authors noted that larger samples and more detailed clinical data are needed. The top 100 clones made up a significantly larger cumulative share of the repertoire in normal lung than in tumor tissue. Because peripheral blood was not sequenced, the blood TCRbeta repertoires of the lung cancer patients in the study went unexamined. Significantly higher TCR diversity (inverse Simpson) was observed in tumor tissue than in normal lung tissue (around 450 vs 150, P = 0.0075, Mann-Whitney U test). Neither the sequencing platform nor unique molecular identifiers are mentioned in the methods. TCR diversity was significantly higher in younger patients, and higher tumor TCR diversity was associated with shorter overall and disease-free survival.

This clonotype was obtained from a man in his 60s with non-small cell lung cancer. The chain was built from TRBV6-2 or TRBV6-3 and TRBJ2-2; too little of a D gene remains to name it. Sequenced material: distant non-tumor lung tissue. The CDR3 region reads CASSYSSVYTGELFF. In nucleotide form, the sequence is TGTGCCAGCAGTTACTCAAGCGTCTACACCGGGGAGCTGTTTTTT.